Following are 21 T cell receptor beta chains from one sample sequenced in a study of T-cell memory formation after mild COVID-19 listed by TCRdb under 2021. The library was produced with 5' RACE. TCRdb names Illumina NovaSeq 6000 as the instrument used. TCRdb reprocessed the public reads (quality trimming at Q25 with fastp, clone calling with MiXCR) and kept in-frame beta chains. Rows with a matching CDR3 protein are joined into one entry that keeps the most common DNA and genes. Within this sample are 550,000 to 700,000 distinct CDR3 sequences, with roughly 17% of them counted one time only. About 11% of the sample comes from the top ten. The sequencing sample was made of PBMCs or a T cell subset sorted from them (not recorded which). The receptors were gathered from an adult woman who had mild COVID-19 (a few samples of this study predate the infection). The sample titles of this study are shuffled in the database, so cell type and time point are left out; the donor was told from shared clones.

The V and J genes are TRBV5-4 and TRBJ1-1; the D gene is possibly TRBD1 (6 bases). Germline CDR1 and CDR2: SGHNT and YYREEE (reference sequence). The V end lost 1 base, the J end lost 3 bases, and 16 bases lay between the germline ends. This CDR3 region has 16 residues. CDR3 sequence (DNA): TGTGCCAGCAGCTTGAGGACCGGGGGGGCCGACACTGAAGCTTTCTTT. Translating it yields CASSLRTGGADTEAFF.

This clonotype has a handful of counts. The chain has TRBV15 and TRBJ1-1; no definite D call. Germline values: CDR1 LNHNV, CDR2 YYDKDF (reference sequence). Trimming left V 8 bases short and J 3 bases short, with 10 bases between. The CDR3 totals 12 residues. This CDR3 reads CATGRRDTEAFF. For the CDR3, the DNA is TGTGCCACCGGTCGACGAGACACTGAAGCTTTCTTT.

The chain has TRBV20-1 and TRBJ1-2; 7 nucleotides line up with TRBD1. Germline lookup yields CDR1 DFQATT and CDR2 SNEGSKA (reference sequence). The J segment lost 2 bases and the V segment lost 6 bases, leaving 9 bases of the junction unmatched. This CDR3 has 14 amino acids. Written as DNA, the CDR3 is TGCAGTGCCCTGGGGACAGTTGAGAACTATGGCTACACCTTC. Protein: CSALGTVENYGYTF.

The CDR3 DNA sequence: TGCGCCAGCAGCTTGGTAGGGGGACAGCGTGGTGATGAGCAGTTCTTC. This translates into CASSLVGGQRGDEQFF. The rearrangement joins TRBV5-1 to TRBJ2-1; TRBD1 matches at 7 bases. The germline V gene has CDR1 SGHRS and CDR2 YFSETQ. The CDR3 is 16 amino acids. With 0 bases clipped from V and 8 bases from J, the junction kept 11 bases outside the gene matches.

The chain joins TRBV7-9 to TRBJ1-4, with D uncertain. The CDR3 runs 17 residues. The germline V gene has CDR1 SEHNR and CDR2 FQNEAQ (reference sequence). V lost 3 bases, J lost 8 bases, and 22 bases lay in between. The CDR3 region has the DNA TGTGCCAGCAGCTTTACCGACCGAGGCGGGATACGGGAAAAACTGTTTTTT. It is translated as CASSFTDRGGIREKLFF.

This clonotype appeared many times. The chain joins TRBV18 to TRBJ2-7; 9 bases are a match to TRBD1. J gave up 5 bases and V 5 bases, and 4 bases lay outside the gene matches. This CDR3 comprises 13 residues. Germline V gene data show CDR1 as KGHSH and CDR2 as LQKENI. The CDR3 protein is CASSSTGGHEQYF. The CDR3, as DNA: TGTGCCAGCTCATCAACAGGGGGCCACGAGCAGTACTTC.

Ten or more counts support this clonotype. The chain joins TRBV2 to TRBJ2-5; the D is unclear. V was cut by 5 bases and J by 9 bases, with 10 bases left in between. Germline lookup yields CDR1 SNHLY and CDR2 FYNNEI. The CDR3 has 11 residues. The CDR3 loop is CASSNPRAQYF. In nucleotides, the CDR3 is TGTGCCAGCAGTAACCCCCGGGCCCAGTACTTC.

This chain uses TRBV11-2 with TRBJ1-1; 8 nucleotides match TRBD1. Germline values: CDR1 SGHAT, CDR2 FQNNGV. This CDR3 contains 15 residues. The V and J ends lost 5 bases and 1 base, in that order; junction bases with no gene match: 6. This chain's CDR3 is CASSARQGWNTEAFF. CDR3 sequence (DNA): TGTGCCAGCAGCGCACGACAGGGGTGGAACACTGAAGCTTTCTTT.

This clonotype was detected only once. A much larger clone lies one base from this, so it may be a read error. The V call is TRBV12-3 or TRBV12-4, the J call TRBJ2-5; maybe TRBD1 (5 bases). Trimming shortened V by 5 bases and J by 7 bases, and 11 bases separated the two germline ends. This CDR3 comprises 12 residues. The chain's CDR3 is CASSQGWGTQYF. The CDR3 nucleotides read TGTGCCAGCAGTCAGGGTTGGGGGACCCAGTACTTC.

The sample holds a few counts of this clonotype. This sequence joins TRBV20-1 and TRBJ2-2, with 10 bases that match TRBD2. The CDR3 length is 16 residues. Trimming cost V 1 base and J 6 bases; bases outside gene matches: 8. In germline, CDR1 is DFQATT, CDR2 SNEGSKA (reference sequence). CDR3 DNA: TGCAGTGCTAGAGGTACCGGACTAGCGGTTGCCGGGGAGCTGTTTTTT. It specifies CSARGTGLAVAGELFF.

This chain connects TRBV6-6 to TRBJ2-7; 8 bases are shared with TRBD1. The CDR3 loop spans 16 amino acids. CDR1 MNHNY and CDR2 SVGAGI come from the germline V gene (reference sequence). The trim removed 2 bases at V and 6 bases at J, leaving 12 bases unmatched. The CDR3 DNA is TGTGCCAGCAGTTACCTACGAGGACAGGGTCCTGGCGAGCAGTACTTC. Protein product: CASSYLRGQGPGEQYF.

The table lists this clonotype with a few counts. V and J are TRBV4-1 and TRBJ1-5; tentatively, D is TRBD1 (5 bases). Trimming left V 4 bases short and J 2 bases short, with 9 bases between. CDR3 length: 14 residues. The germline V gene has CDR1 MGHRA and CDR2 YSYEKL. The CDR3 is CASSPGIGNQPQHF. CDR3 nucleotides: TGCGCCAGCAGCCCAGGGATTGGCAATCAGCCCCAGCATTTT.

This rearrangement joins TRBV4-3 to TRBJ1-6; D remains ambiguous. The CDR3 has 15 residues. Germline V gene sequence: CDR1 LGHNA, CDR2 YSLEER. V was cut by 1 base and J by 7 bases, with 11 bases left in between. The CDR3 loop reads CASSQGRLENSPLHF. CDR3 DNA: TGCGCCAGCAGCCAAGGTCGTTTGGAGAATTCACCCCTCCACTTT.

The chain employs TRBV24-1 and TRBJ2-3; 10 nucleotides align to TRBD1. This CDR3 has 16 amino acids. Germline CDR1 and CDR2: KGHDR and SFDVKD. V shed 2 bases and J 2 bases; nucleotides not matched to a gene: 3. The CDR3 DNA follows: TGTGCCACCAGTGATTCGGACAGGGGGAACACAGATACGCAGTATTTT. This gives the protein CATSDSDRGNTDTQYF.

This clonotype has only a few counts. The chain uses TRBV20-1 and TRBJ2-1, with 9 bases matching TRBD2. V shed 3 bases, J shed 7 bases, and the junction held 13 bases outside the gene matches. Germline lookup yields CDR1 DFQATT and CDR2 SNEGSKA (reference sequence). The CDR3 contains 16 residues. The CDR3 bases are TGCAGTGCTAGGGGCCTTCGGCGGGAGGGCCTAAATGAGCAGTTCTTC. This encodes CSARGLRREGLNEQFF.

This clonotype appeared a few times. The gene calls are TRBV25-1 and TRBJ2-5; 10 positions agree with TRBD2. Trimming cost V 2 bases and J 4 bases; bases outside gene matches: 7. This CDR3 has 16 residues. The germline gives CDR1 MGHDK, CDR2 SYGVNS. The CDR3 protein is CASSEPSGGAVETQYF. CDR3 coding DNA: TGTGCCAGCAGTGAACCAAGCGGGGGGGCCGTAGAGACCCAGTACTTC.

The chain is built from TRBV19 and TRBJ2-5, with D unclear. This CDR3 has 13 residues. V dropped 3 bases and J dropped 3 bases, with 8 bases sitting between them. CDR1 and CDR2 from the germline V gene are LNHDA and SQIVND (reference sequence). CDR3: CASSMYEEETQYF. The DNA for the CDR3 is TGTGCCAGTAGTATGTATGAGGAAGAGACCCAGTACTTC.

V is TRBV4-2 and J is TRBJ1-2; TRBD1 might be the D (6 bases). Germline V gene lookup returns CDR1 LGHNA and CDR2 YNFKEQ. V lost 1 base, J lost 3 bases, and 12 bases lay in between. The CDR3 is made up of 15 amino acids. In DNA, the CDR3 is TGTGCCAGCAGCCAAGGTCAGGGGAAGGACTATGGCTACACCTTC. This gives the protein CASSQGQGKDYGYTF.

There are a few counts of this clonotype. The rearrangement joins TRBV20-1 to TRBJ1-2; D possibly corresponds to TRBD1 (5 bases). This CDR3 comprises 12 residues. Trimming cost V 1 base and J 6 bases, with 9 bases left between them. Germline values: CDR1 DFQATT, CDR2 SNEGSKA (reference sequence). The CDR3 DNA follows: TGCAGTGCTAGAGTTCCAGGGAATGGCTACACCTTC. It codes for CSARVPGNGYTF.

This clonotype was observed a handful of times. CDR3 sequence (DNA): TGTGCCAGCAGTCCCTCTGCGGACCTCTACGAGCAGTACTTC. As protein: CASSPSADLYEQYF. The chain uses TRBV6-1 and TRBJ2-7; D remains ambiguous. Germline V CDR1 and CDR2: MNHNS, SASEGT. The V gene lost 5 bases and the J gene lost 3 bases, with 14 bases spanning the gap. The CDR3 totals 14 residues.

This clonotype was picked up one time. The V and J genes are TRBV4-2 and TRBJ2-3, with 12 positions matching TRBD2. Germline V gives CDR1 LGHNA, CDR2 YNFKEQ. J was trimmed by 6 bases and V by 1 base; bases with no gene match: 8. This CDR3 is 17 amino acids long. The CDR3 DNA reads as TGTGCCAGCAGCCAAGGGGCCGGGACTAGCGGGTCGGATACGCAGTATTTT. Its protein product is CASSQGAGTSGSDTQYF.